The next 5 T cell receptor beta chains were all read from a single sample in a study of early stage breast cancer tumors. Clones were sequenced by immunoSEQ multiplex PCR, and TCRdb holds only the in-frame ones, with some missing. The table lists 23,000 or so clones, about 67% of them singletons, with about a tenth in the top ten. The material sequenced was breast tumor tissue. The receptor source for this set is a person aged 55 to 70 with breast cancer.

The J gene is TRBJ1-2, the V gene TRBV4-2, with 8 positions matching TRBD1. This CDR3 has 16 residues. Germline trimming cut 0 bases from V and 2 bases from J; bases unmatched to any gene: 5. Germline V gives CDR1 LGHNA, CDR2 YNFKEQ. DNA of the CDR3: TGTGCCAGCAGCCAAGAAAGGACAGGGCGGAACTATGGCTACACCTTC. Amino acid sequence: CASSQERTGRNYGYTF.

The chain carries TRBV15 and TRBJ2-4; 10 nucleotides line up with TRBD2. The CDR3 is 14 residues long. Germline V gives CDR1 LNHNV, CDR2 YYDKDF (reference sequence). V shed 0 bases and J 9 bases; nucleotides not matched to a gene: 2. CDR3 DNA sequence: TGTGCCACCAGCAGAGAAGCGGGAGGGGGCATTCAGTACTTC. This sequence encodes CATSREAGGGIQYF.

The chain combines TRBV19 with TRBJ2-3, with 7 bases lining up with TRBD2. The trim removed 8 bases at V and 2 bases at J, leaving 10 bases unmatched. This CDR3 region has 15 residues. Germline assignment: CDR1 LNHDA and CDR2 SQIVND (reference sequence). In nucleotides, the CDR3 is TGTGCCAGTGGGTCCCTAGCGGATTCCACAGATACGCAGTATTTT. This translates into CASGSLADSTDTQYF.

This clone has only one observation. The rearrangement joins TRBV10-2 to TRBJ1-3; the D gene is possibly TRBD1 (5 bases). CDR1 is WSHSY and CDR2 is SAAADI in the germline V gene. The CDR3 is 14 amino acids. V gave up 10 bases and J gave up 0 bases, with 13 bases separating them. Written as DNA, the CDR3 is TGCGCCACCTTAGACAGTCTCTCTGGAAACACCATATATTTT. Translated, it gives CATLDSLSGNTIYF.

DNA of the CDR3: TGTGCCAGCAGTTTGGGGCCGATGGGCACAGATACGCAGTATTTT. Residues: CASSLGPMGTDTQYF. The chain has TRBV27 and TRBJ2-3; TRBD1 might be the D (5 bases). Germline lookup yields CDR1 MNHEY and CDR2 SMNVEV (reference sequence). V was clipped by 3 bases and J by 1 base, with 11 bases between them. The CDR3 extends over 15 amino acids.